The 32 T cell receptor beta chains below were found in one sample sequenced in a study of blood T cell repertoires in COVID-19. Clones were read by immunoSEQ multiplex PCR, and TCRdb kept only the in-frame ones, dropping some. This sample has around 100,000 clones, with roughly nine tenths found just once. Sequencing was carried out using peripheral blood. The source of these receptors is a man aged 50 or older with active COVID-19.

The chain joins TRBV3-1 (or the pseudogene TRBV3-2) to TRBJ2-5; D ambiguous. Trimming stripped 0 bases from V and 5 bases from J, with 13 bases between. CDR1 is LGHDT, CDR2 YNNKEL, per germline (reference sequence). This CDR3 is 15 amino acids long. The CDR3 region has the DNA TGTGCCAGCAGCCAAGATCATGGGCAGTGGGAGACCCAGTACTTC. It specifies CASSQDHGQWETQYF.

The chain combines TRBV7-3 with TRBJ2-3, with 9 positions matching TRBD1. Losses at the gene ends were 5 bases for V and 4 bases for J; bases not matched to a gene: 4. Looked up from germline, CDR1 is SGHTA and CDR2 is FQGTGA. The CDR3 runs to 14 residues. CDR3 nucleotides: TGTGCCAGCAGCCCGGGACAGGGACCAGATACGCAGTATTTT. Protein sequence: CASSPGQGPDTQYF. Supplemented by reference TRBV7-3 and TRBJ2-3, the full variable domain reads GAGVSQTPSNKVTEKGKYVELRCDPISGHTALYWYRQSLGQGPEFLIYFQGTGAADDSGLPNDRFFAVRPEGSVSTLKIQRTERGDSAVYLCASSPGQGPDTQYFGPGTRLTVL.

The chain uses TRBV18 and TRBJ1-5; possible D gene TRBD1, 5 bases. The V end lost 2 bases, the J end lost 6 bases, and 14 bases lay between the germline ends. The CDR3 is made up of 15 amino acids. Germline loops: CDR1 KGHSH, CDR2 LQKENI. The CDR3 DNA reads as TGTGCCAGCTCACCAGTAGGGAGGGGCGGTCAGCCCCAGCATTTT. Translation gives CASSPVGRGGQPQHF.

For this clone: One end of the junction fails to match germline, which may point to a read error. The V and J genes are TRBV12-3 or TRBV12-4 and TRBJ2-1; 10 positions agree with TRBD2. The CDR3 contains 12 residues. CDR3 sequence reads: CASSLSLAGALF. The CDR3 nucleotides are TGTGCCAGCAGTTTGTCCCTAGCGGGAGCTCTCTTC.

The CDR3 region has the DNA TGTGCCAGCAGTGATGTGAGGGCGGCCCTCCACTTT. It encodes CASSDVRAALHF. This sequence joins TRBV2 and TRBJ1-6; D is ambiguous. The germline gives CDR1 SNHLY, CDR2 FYNNEI. The V end was cut by 3 bases, the J end by 14 bases, with 11 bases between. This CDR3 region has 12 residues.

This clone was seen once. The V and J genes are TRBV19 and TRBJ1-5; 11 positions agree with TRBD1. Germline V lookup: CDR1 LNHDA, CDR2 SQIVND (reference sequence). Trimming removed 4 bases from V and 1 base from J; junction bases left unmatched: 6. The CDR3 runs to 17 residues. This CDR3 reads CASSRTGGSSSNQPQHF. Written as DNA, the CDR3 is TGTGCCAGTAGTAGGACAGGGGGCTCATCCAGCAATCAGCCCCAGCATTTT. The full variable domain, rest sourced from reference TRBV19 and TRBJ1-5, is DGGITQSPKYLFRKEGQNVTLSCEQNLNHDAMYWYRQDPGQGLRLIYYSQIVNDFQKGDIAEGYSVSREKKESFPLTVTSAQKNPTAFYLCASSRTGGSSSNQPQHFGDGTRLSIL.

This chain connects TRBV5-1 to TRBJ1-1, with D maybe TRBD1 (6 bases). Germline lookup yields CDR1 SGHRS and CDR2 YFSETQ. The CDR3 contains 16 residues. The ends were cut back, 0 bases at V and 5 bases at J, with 17 bases in the middle. CDR3 residues: CASSLGAGAGETEAFF. The CDR3, as DNA: TGCGCCAGCAGCTTGGGAGCGGGGGCGGGAGAAACTGAAGCTTTCTTT.

The V call is TRBV24-1, the J call TRBJ2-1; D is possibly TRBD1 (6 bases). Trimming cost V 0 bases and J 2 bases, with 13 bases left between them. Germline values: CDR1 KGHDR, CDR2 SFDVKD. The CDR3 is made up of 17 amino acids. This chain's CDR3 is CATSDLGQRGTYNEQFF. CDR3 coding DNA: TGTGCCACCAGTGATTTGGGACAGAGAGGTACCTACAATGAGCAGTTCTTC.

The chain is built from TRBV9 and TRBJ1-2; D not certain. Germline V gene lookup returns CDR1 SGDLS and CDR2 YYNGEE. CDR3 length equals 12 residues. The V gene lost 3 bases and the J gene lost 3 bases, with 6 bases spanning the gap. The CDR3 sequence: CASSARDYGYTF. The CDR3 DNA reads TGTGCCAGCAGCGCCCGCGACTATGGCTACACCTTC.

V usage is TRBV29-1 and J usage is TRBJ2-3; D not certain. Germline V gives CDR1 SQVTM, CDR2 ANQGSEA. The length of the CDR3 is 14 residues. Trimming removed 7 bases from V and 0 bases from J, with 14 bases in between. The CDR3 sequence is CSAKLRPSTDTQYF. The CDR3 DNA is TGCAGCGCGAAATTGAGGCCCAGCACAGATACGCAGTATTTT.

This sequence joins TRBV5-6 and TRBJ1-4, with D hard to call. The V and J ends lost 0 bases and 5 bases respectively, with 14 bases between them. Germline V lookup: CDR1 SGHDT, CDR2 YYEEEE. This CDR3 spans 16 amino acids. The CDR3 nucleotides are TGTGCCAGCAGCTTGGGGCCGTCGTTCCGAAATGAAAAACTGTTTTTT. Protein: CASSLGPSFRNEKLFF.

This clone appeared once. This chain connects TRBV12-2 to TRBJ1-6; the tabulated D call, TRBD1, remains unverified against the DNA. TRBV12-2 is a pseudogene. The CDR3 spans 18 residues. This chain's CDR3 is CASRLRSIQGIYNSPLHF. As DNA, the CDR3 is TGTGCAAGTCGTTTACGATCTATACAGGGGATTTATAATTCACCCCTCCACTTT.

V and J are TRBV6-5 and TRBJ2-7; tentative D call: TRBD2 (5 bases). In germline, CDR1 is MNHEY, CDR2 SVGAGI. The CDR3 runs to 14 residues. V was pared by 6 bases and J by 5 bases, with 17 bases between. DNA for the CDR3: TGTGCCAGCAGCAACACTAGGGCCGGGGACGAGCAGTACTTC. Translated, it gives CASSNTRAGDEQYF.

The rearrangement links TRBV7-8 to TRBJ1-2, with D maybe TRBD1 (6 bases). Trimming pared 5 bases from V and 7 bases from J, leaving 20 bases between. The CDR3 is 15 amino acids. Germline CDR1 is SGHVS and CDR2 is FQNEAQ. This CDR3 is CASSKGQFRLSGYTF. DNA for the CDR3: TGTGCCAGCAGCAAAGGACAGTTTAGACTTTCTGGCTACACCTTC.

This chain connects TRBV12-5 to TRBJ2-3, with 7 bases identical to TRBD1. This CDR3 contains 17 residues. The germline V gene encodes CDR1 LGHNT and CDR2 FRNRAP. With V trimmed by 4 bases and J by 4 bases, 14 bases remained unmatched. CDR3 nucleotides: TGTGCTAGTGGTTCTCCCCCGGGCAGGGGGTCGTCAGATACGCAGTATTTT. This sequence encodes CASGSPPGRGSSDTQYF.

The V and J genes are TRBV7-9 and TRBJ2-5; 12 positions agree with TRBD2. J lost 2 bases, V lost 0 bases, and 4 bases had no gene match. Looked up from germline, CDR1 is SEHNR and CDR2 is FQNEAQ (reference sequence). The CDR3 extends over 17 amino acids. CDR3 nucleotide sequence: TGTGCCAGCAGCTTAGCGGGGACTAGCGGGTTTCAAGAGACCCAGTACTTC. Its protein product is CASSLAGTSGFQETQYF. The whole variable domain, filled in from reference TRBV7-9 and TRBJ2-5, reads DTGVSQNPRHKITKRGQNVTFRCDPISEHNRLYWYRQTLGQGPEFLTYFQNEAQLEKSRLLSDRFSAERPKGSFSTLEIQRTEQGDSAMYLCASSLAGTSGFQETQYFGPGTRLLVL.

V gene TRBV3-1 (or the pseudogene TRBV3-2) combines with J gene TRBJ2-1, with TRBD2 identical over 10 bases. V shed 0 bases, J shed 9 bases, and the junction held 8 bases outside the gene matches. This CDR3 spans 16 amino acids. Germline assignment: CDR1 LGHDT and CDR2 YNNKEL (reference sequence). The CDR3 region is CASSQDIERGGVEQFF. The CDR3 DNA is TGTGCCAGCAGCCAAGATATTGAGCGGGGGGGCGTTGAGCAGTTCTTC.

This sequence joins TRBV24-1 and TRBJ2-1, with 7 nucleotides matching TRBD2. The V gene end was trimmed by 5 bases and the J gene end by 7 bases; junction bases not matched to a gene: 7. The CDR3 covers 14 residues. Germline V gene lookup returns CDR1 KGHDR and CDR2 SFDVKD. This chain's CDR3 is CATSGGGRQNEQFF. The CDR3 DNA sequence: TGTGCCACCAGTGGGGGGGGACGGCAGAATGAGCAGTTCTTC.

A note on this clone: One end of the junction fails to match germline, which may point to a read error. The chain carries TRBV19 and TRBJ2-5, with a possible D match to TRBD2 (5 bases). Germline loops: CDR1 LNHDA, CDR2 SQIVND (reference sequence). The CDR3 is 15 residues long. The CDR3 nucleotides are TGTGCCAGTAGTGTGTCGACTACCCACCAAGAGACCCGGTACTTC. Its translation is CASSVSTTHQETRYF.

This clone came up many times. CDR3 sequence (DNA): TGTGCCAGCAGTTTTTATCCCGGGGAGCTGTTTTTT. It specifies CASSFYPGELFF. The V and J genes are TRBV12-3 or TRBV12-4 and TRBJ2-2; no clear D gene. V lost 3 bases and J 6 bases, leaving 5 bases between the germline ends. This CDR3 has 12 residues.

The chain carries TRBV11-3 and TRBJ2-2, with 7 positions matching TRBD2. Germline V gene data show CDR1 as SGHNT and CDR2 as YENEEA. The ends lost 4 bases at V and 3 bases at J; junction bases unmatched: 14. The CDR3 has 18 amino acids. The CDR3 here is CASSSFPSGGRYTGELFF. The CDR3 nucleotides read TGTGCCAGCAGCTCCTTCCCCTCGGGGGGACGGTACACCGGGGAGCTGTTTTTT.

This sequence joins TRBV10-3 and TRBJ2-2; D is possibly TRBD1 (5 bases). V lost 8 bases to trimming and J lost 0 bases, with 13 bases between them. CDR1 and CDR2 (germline): ENHRY, SYGVKD. This CDR3 has 15 amino acids. This chain's CDR3 is CAIGARNPNTGELFF. The CDR3 coding sequence is TGTGCCATCGGGGCCCGGAACCCGAACACCGGGGAGCTGTTTTTT.

This clone has a handful of counts. Compared with germline, one end of the junction differs, possibly owing to a read error. V and J are TRBV4-1 and TRBJ2-2; 7 bases agree with TRBD2. This CDR3 is 20 amino acids long. Per the germline V gene, CDR1 is MGHRA and CDR2 is YSYEKL. The CDR3 region has the DNA TGCGCCACCAGCCAACAACTGGGGGGGGGTGGAGCCGCGAACACCGGGGAGCTGTTTTTT. Translating it yields CATSQQLGGGGAANTGELFF.

This clone was counted once. V is TRBV4-1 and J is TRBJ2-2; 8 positions agree with TRBD2. With V trimmed by 2 bases and J by 5 bases, 7 bases remained unmatched. This CDR3 has 16 amino acids. Per germline, CDR1 MGHRA and CDR2 YSYEKL. CDR3 DNA: TGCGCCAGCAGCCAACATCCGGGGGGGAGGACCGGGGAGCTGTTTTTT. The encoded protein is CASSQHPGGRTGELFF.

V is TRBV28 and J is TRBJ1-1, with D perhaps TRBD1 (5 bases). The CDR3 extends over 16 amino acids. Trimming shortened V by 3 bases and J by 2 bases, and 16 bases separated the two germline ends. CDR1 MDHEN and CDR2 SYDVKM come from the germline V gene. CDR3 nucleotides: TGTGCCAGCAGTTTGGCTTCCGGGGGGATCAACACTGAAGCTTTCTTT. This encodes CASSLASGGINTEAFF.

CDR3 DNA sequence: TGTGCCAGCAGCTTCCTATTTAGTCGGGGTTCTGGGGCCAACGTCCTGACTTTC. Amino acids: CASSFLFSRGSGANVLTF. The chain links TRBV7-9 to TRBJ2-6; tentatively, D is TRBD2 (5 bases). Germline CDR1 reads SEHNR; CDR2 reads FQNEAQ (reference sequence). The CDR3 is 18 residues long. V was trimmed by 3 bases and J by 1 base, leaving 16 bases between them.

This chain uses TRBV27 with TRBJ2-5; 7 nucleotides match TRBD1. The trim removed 5 bases at V and 4 bases at J, leaving 10 bases unmatched. Per germline, CDR1 MNHEY and CDR2 SMNVEV (reference sequence). This CDR3 has 15 residues. The CDR3 sequence: CASSPTGVVGETQYF. The CDR3 DNA sequence: TGTGCCAGCAGTCCTACAGGGGTGGTTGGAGAGACCCAGTACTTC.

The chain couples TRBV6-5 to TRBJ1-1; D might be TRBD1 (5 bases). Germline V gives CDR1 MNHEY, CDR2 SVGAGI. This CDR3 is 14 amino acids long. The ends were cut back, 5 bases at V and 11 bases at J, with 21 bases in the middle. CDR3 DNA: TGTGCCAGCAGTAGCATTAGTGGTCAGGGCAGGGCTTTCTTT. This translates into CASSSISGQGRAFF.

The V call is TRBV5-1, the J call TRBJ1-1; TRBD1 matches at 9 bases. The junction had 9 bases not matched to a gene; V was cut back by 3 bases and J by 6 bases. Germline V gives CDR1 SGHRS, CDR2 YFSETQ. CDR3 length: 15 amino acids. This CDR3 reads CASSSRTGVFAEAFF. In DNA, the CDR3 is TGCGCCAGCAGCTCACGGACAGGGGTTTTCGCTGAAGCTTTCTTT.

The chain joins TRBV2 to TRBJ1-2; 10 positions agree with TRBD1. Losses at the gene ends were 2 bases for V and 3 bases for J; bases not matched to a gene: 12. Germline V CDR1 and CDR2: SNHLY, FYNNEI. This CDR3 is 18 amino acids long. The chain's CDR3 is CASSEIEGQGVVDYGYTF. The DNA for the CDR3 is TGTGCCAGCAGTGAAATTGAAGGACAGGGGGTGGTCGACTATGGCTACACCTTC.

The rearrangement links TRBV30 to TRBJ2-3; 7 positions agree with TRBD1. J gave up 7 bases and V 3 bases, and 7 bases lay outside the gene matches. CDR1 and CDR2 from the germline V gene are GTSNPN and SVGIG (reference sequence). The CDR3 is 13 amino acids. This CDR3 is CAWRQGPGNTQYF. CDR3 DNA: TGTGCCTGGAGACAGGGGCCGGGGAATACGCAGTATTTT.

V and J are TRBV25-1 and TRBJ2-1, with D possibly TRBD2 on 6 matching bases. The CDR3 spans 13 residues. Trimming took off 8 bases at V and 7 bases at J, with 15 bases between the two ends. The germline CDR1 and CDR2 sequences are MGHDK and SYGVNS. CDR3 nucleotides: TGTGCCAGCGGTGCGGGATATCATAATGAGCAGTTCTTC. Protein: CASGAGYHNEQFF.